The 25 T cell receptor beta chains reported below all come from one sample, sequenced in a study of radiation and T cells in renal cell carcinoma. Data came from immunoSEQ multiplex PCR; TCRdb stores just in-frame clones and leaves some out. The sample lists around 60,000 clones, roughly 79% occurring once. This sample's time point: blood 2 weeks post-SBRT. Treatment defined: 15 Gy SBRT to primary tumor, nephrectomy 4 weeks later. The sample was blood, taken from a patient whose treatment included radiotherapy and nephrectomy. The receptors come from a man aged 55 to 70 with renal cell carcinoma.

This rearrangement joins TRBV15 to TRBJ2-2; D remains ambiguous. This CDR3 has 12 residues. Trimming stripped 0 bases from V and 7 bases from J, with 3 bases between. Per the germline V gene, CDR1 is LNHNV and CDR2 is YYDKDF (reference sequence). CDR3 residues: CATSRDYGELFF. DNA of the CDR3: TGTGCCACCAGCAGAGATTACGGGGAGCTGTTTTTT. Supplemented by reference TRBV15 and TRBJ2-2, the full variable domain reads DAMVIQNPRYQVTQFGKPVTLSCSQTLNHNVMYWYQQKSSQAPKLLFHYYDKDFNNEADTPDNFQSRRPNTSFCFLDIRSPGLGDTAMYLCATSRDYGELFFGEGSRLTVL.

The V gene is TRBV6-5, the J gene TRBJ2-1, with 8 bases aligning to TRBD2. CDR1 is MNHEY, CDR2 SVGAGI, per germline. The CDR3 contains 15 residues. Trimming took 6 bases from V and 4 from J; bases not matched to a gene: 8. CDR3 DNA: TGTGCCAGCAGGCGGAGCAGCGGGGGTTACAATGAGCAGTTCTTC. Translated, it gives CASRRSSGGYNEQFF.

The chain is built from TRBV7-9 and TRBJ1-1; possible D gene TRBD1, 5 bases. Germline CDR1 is SEHNR and CDR2 is FQNEAQ (reference sequence). The germline V and J ends were trimmed by 5 bases and 7 bases, with 14 bases remaining between them. The CDR3 loop spans 13 amino acids. CDR3 sequence reads: CASSPGTGLEAFF. The CDR3 DNA is TGTGCCAGCAGCCCGGGGACTGGCCTTGAAGCTTTCTTT.

The rearrangement joins TRBV18 to TRBJ1-2; D call uncertain. CDR1 KGHSH and CDR2 LQKENI come from the germline V gene. This CDR3 region has 13 residues. V gave up 1 base and J gave up 3 bases, with 6 bases separating them. The CDR3 DNA sequence: TGTGCCAGCTCACCACAGGGAGACTATGGCTACACCTTC. It translates to CASSPQGDYGYTF.

This clone was observed a handful of times. V and J are TRBV2 and TRBJ1-1, with D unresolved. The CDR3 runs 13 residues. Between the trimmed V and J ends, which lost 0 bases and 8 bases, there was a span of 10 bases. Germline loops: CDR1 SNHLY, CDR2 FYNNEI. The CDR3 DNA reads TGTGCCAGCAGTGAAGCCCGACAAACGGAAGCTTTCTTT. Translated, it gives CASSEARQTEAFF.

V is TRBV5-1 and J is TRBJ2-7; D remains unclear. The CDR3 loop spans 15 amino acids. Trimming cost V 3 bases and J 9 bases, with 22 bases left between them. Germline V gene data show CDR1 as SGHRS and CDR2 as YFSETQ. The DNA for the CDR3 is TGCGCCAGCAGCTCGAACACCGGGTCCCAAGCAGTGCAGTACGTC. Translation gives CASSSNTGSQAVQYV.

This chain connects TRBV7-2 to TRBJ1-2, with D perhaps matching TRBD1 (6 bases). The CDR3 totals 15 residues. Trimming took 5 bases from V and 3 from J, leaving 16 bases between them. The germline gives CDR1 SGHTA, CDR2 FQGNSA. The chain's CDR3 is CASSPATGSHYGYTF. The CDR3, as DNA: TGTGCCAGCAGCCCAGCCACAGGGTCCCACTATGGCTACACCTTC.

The rearrangement joins TRBV9 to TRBJ1-3; 7 bases map to TRBD1. Germline trimming cut 4 bases from V and 8 bases from J; bases unmatched to any gene: 15. Germline V gives CDR1 SGDLS, CDR2 YYNGEE. The CDR3 is made up of 16 amino acids. CDR3 coding DNA: TGTGCCAGCAGCCGTACGTACGGACAGGTGGAATACACCATATATTTT. It specifies CASSRTYGQVEYTIYF.

This clone was observed a single time. The V call is TRBV6-1, the J call TRBJ2-7; 15 nucleotides agree with TRBD2. Germline values: CDR1 MNHNS, CDR2 SASEGT. This CDR3 is built from 15 residues. V lost 3 bases to trimming and J lost 6 bases; unmatched junction nucleotides: 3. CDR3 coding DNA: TGTGCCAGCAGTGACCGGACTAGCGGGGGGGTCGAGCAGTACTTC. Translating it yields CASSDRTSGGVEQYF.

This chain joins TRBV2 and TRBJ1-5, with D unclear. The germline gives CDR1 SNHLY, CDR2 FYNNEI. The CDR3 extends over 13 amino acids. The germline V and J ends were trimmed by 5 bases and 4 bases, with 9 bases remaining between them. In DNA form, the CDR3 reads TGTGCCAGCAGTACAGAATATAATCAGCCCCAGCATTTT. This translates into CASSTEYNQPQHF.

Only one count was recorded for this clone. The genes are TRBV28 and TRBJ2-3, with D unclear. Germline V gene data show CDR1 as MDHEN and CDR2 as SYDVKM. The CDR3 spans 12 residues. V was shortened by 2 bases and J by 5 bases, with 5 bases between the two germline ends. The CDR3 loop reads CASSLQEDTQYF. In DNA form, the CDR3 reads TGTGCCAGCAGTTTACAGGAAGATACGCAGTATTTT.

The CDR3 DNA reads as TGTGCCTGGATGAGAGGCCAGTACTCTGAAAAACTGTTTTTT. This sequence encodes CAWMRGQYSEKLFF. This rearrangement joins TRBV30 to TRBJ1-4, with D unclear. The germline gives CDR1 GTSNPN, CDR2 SVGIG (reference sequence). Trimming pared 4 bases from V and 7 bases from J, leaving 16 bases between. The CDR3 totals 14 residues.

This clone was detected only a few times. Just one base apart from a much larger clone, this may be a read error. This sample includes further DNA sequences coding for the same CDR3. The V and J genes are TRBV27 and TRBJ1-1; weak D call: TRBD1 (5 bases). CDR1 MNHEY and CDR2 SMNVEV come from the germline V gene (reference sequence). The CDR3 is 13 amino acids. V shed 3 bases and J shed 3 bases, with 8 bases lying between them. The DNA for the CDR3 is TGTGCCAGCAGTTTCGGGGGAGACACTGAAGCTTTCTTT. It translates to CASSFGGDTEAFF.

The chain links TRBV5-4 to TRBJ2-1, with a weak D call TRBD2 (5 bases). Germline CDR1 is SGHNT and CDR2 is YYREEE (reference sequence). The V end was cut by 0 bases, the J end by 4 bases, with 14 bases between. CDR3 size: 16 residues. The CDR3 nucleotides are TGTGCCAGCAGCTTGGTGGGAGCGGAATTTTACAATGAGCAGTTCTTC. Protein: CASSLVGAEFYNEQFF. Full variable domain (outside the CDR3, taken from reference TRBV5-4 and TRBJ2-1): ETGVTQSPTHLIKTRGQQVTLRCSSQSGHNTVSWYQQALGQGPQFIFQYYREEENGRGNFPPRFSGLQFPNYSSELNVNALELDDSALYLCASSLVGAEFYNEQFFGPGTRLTVL.

The chain links TRBV18 to TRBJ1-3; 7 bases map to TRBD1. Per the germline V gene, CDR1 is KGHSH and CDR2 is LQKENI. V shed 6 bases and J 4 bases; nucleotides not matched to a gene: 6. This CDR3 has 14 residues. The DNA for the CDR3 is TGTGCCAGCTCTCCCCAGGACAGGGGAAACACCATATATTTT. It specifies CASSPQDRGNTIYF.

This CDR3 reads CASSLRGGGGEKLFF. The DNA of the CDR3 is TGTGCCAGCAGCTTGAGGGGCGGGGGTGGCGAAAAACTGTTTTTT. The chain carries TRBV5-6 and TRBJ1-4; a weak D match, TRBD1 (5 bases). The CDR3 totals 15 residues. CDR1 SGHDT and CDR2 YYEEEE come from the germline V gene. V was trimmed by 1 base and J by 8 bases, leaving 15 bases between them.

The rearrangement joins TRBV5-4 to TRBJ2-5; 12 bases map to TRBD2. Per germline, CDR1 SGHNT and CDR2 YYREEE (reference sequence). V lost 2 bases and J lost 4; bases outside the gene matches: 6. The CDR3 loop spans 16 amino acids. In nucleotides, the CDR3 is TGTGCCAGCAGCTTAGAACTAGCGGGGGGAGGAGAGACCCAGTACTTC. Protein sequence: CASSLELAGGGETQYF.

The rearrangement uses TRBV29-1 and TRBJ2-1; 10 bases match TRBD1. The CDR3 is made up of 12 amino acids. The germline V gene encodes CDR1 SQVTM and CDR2 ANQGSEA. V lost 7 bases, J lost 10 bases, and 7 bases stayed unmatched. This CDR3 reads CSAGTGDREQFF. CDR3 sequence (DNA): TGCAGCGCCGGGACAGGGGATCGCGAGCAGTTCTTC.

The V gene is TRBV5-1, the J gene TRBJ1-2; D possibly corresponds to TRBD1 (6 bases). Trimming pared 4 bases from V and 3 bases from J, leaving 16 bases between. This CDR3 has 15 residues. In germline, CDR1 is SGHRS, CDR2 YFSETQ. This CDR3 reads CASSPQSGGYYGYTF. CDR3 DNA sequence: TGCGCCAGCAGCCCCCAGTCGGGGGGCTACTATGGCTACACCTTC.

This chain joins TRBV25-1 and TRBJ2-3; D gene uncertain. The germline CDR1 and CDR2 sequences are MGHDK and SYGVNS. The CDR3 is 14 residues long. V gave up 5 bases and J gave up 1 base, with 10 bases separating them. CDR3 in amino acids: CASSPLRGTDTQYF. CDR3 coding DNA: TGTGCCAGCAGTCCCCTCCGGGGCACAGATACGCAGTATTTT.

The chain carries TRBV6-5 and TRBJ1-1; maybe TRBD1 (6 bases). From germline, CDR1 is MNHEY and CDR2 SVGAGI. The CDR3 is 15 residues long. The V gene lost 2 bases and the J gene lost 1 base, with 11 bases spanning the gap. The CDR3 DNA follows: TGTGCCAGCAGTTACGACGGACAGCAGAACACTGAAGCTTTCTTT. Translated: CASSYDGQQNTEAFF.

This rearrangement joins TRBV7-8 to TRBJ2-5; maybe TRBD2 (6 bases). The V gene lost 5 bases and the J gene lost 4 bases, with 20 bases spanning the gap. Germline CDR1 SGHVS, CDR2 FQNEAQ. The CDR3 has 16 amino acids. CDR3 DNA: TGTGCCAGCAGCCCCATTCGAGGGCTAGCGCGAGAGACCCAGTACTTC. Its translation is CASSPIRGLARETQYF.

The chain couples TRBV4-1 to TRBJ1-4, with TRBD1 identical over 8 bases. This CDR3 contains 17 residues. Germline V CDR1 and CDR2: MGHRA, YSYEKL. V trimming: 0 bases; J trimming: 6 bases; junction bases outside the gene matches: 9. The CDR3 sequence: CASSQDIIGQGHEKLFF. The DNA of the CDR3 is TGCGCCAGCAGCCAAGATATAATAGGACAGGGACATGAAAAACTGTTTTTT.

V usage is TRBV7-9 and J usage is TRBJ2-3, with TRBD2 matching over 8 bases. Germline values: CDR1 SEHNR, CDR2 FQNEAQ (reference sequence). The CDR3 consists of 14 residues. The V gene end was trimmed by 5 bases and the J gene end by 7 bases; junction bases not matched to a gene: 8. In DNA form, the CDR3 reads TGTGCCAGCAGCCCAAGCGGGAGCAAGAATACGCAGTATTTT. Its translation: CASSPSGSKNTQYF.

The chain combines TRBV12-5 with TRBJ2-6; D not certain. The germline CDR1 and CDR2 sequences are LGHNT and FRNRAP. With 2 bases removed from V and 0 bases from J, the gap between germline ends came to 11 bases. This CDR3 is built from 17 residues. The DNA of the CDR3 is TGTGCTAGTGGTTTGCCCCTTAGGAGCTCTGGGGCCAACGTCCTGACTTTC. It translates to CASGLPLRSSGANVLTF.